This TCR beta chain was sequenced for a study of blood T cell repertoires in COVID-19. Using immunoSEQ multiplex PCR, the repertoire was profiled, and TCRdb retains in-frame clones only, with some absent. This sample has under 150,000 clones, with 85% to 90% found just once. This clone has a single count. Trimming stripped 0 bases from V and 2 bases from J, with 8 bases between. Germline-derived CDR1 and CDR2 are LGHNA and YSLEER. This CDR3 contains 15 residues. This sequence joins TRBV4-3 and TRBJ2-1; D gene uncertain. This clonotype was sampled from a woman in her forties or fifties with acute or convalescent COVID-19. The sequenced sample consisted of peripheral blood. The CDR3 DNA reads TGCGCCAGCAGCCAAGATCAGTCCACCTACAATGAGCAGTTCTTC. Translated: CASSQDQSTYNEQFF.